These 2 T cell receptor beta chains came from one sample sequenced in a study of memory CD4+ T cells and cytomegalovirus serostatus. Single viable CD3+CD4+CD8-CD45RO+ cells were sorted as the memory CD4+ T cells. The repertoire was sequenced with immunoSEQ multiplex PCR; TCRdb's copy has only in-frame clones and lacks some. Among 25,000 to 35,000 clones listed, approximately 72% were seen once. The specimen sequenced was memory CD4+ T cells from blood. These receptors were taken from an adult in good health and CMV-seronegative. Some clones in this sample may be carry-over from other donors' samples.

The chain joins TRBV5-4 to TRBJ1-2; 7 nucleotides align to TRBD1. The CDR3 extends over 14 amino acids. V lost 2 bases to trimming and J lost 5 bases; unmatched junction nucleotides: 6. Germline CDR1 is SGHNT and CDR2 is YYREEE (reference sequence). This CDR3 reads CASSFPGQPYGYTF. The CDR3 DNA reads TGTGCCAGCAGCTTTCCGGGACAGCCTTATGGCTACACCTTC. Looking up the rest from reference TRBV5-4 and TRBJ1-2 gives the full variable domain: ETGVTQSPTHLIKTRGQQVTLRCSSQSGHNTVSWYQQALGQGPQFIFQYYREEENGRGNFPPRFSGLQFPNYSSELNVNALELDDSALYLCASSFPGQPYGYTFGSGTRLTVV.

The chain joins TRBV6-1 to TRBJ1-3; D is uncertain. Germline CDR1 MNHNS, CDR2 SASEGT. The germline V and J ends were trimmed by 3 bases and 4 bases, with 16 bases remaining between them. There are 16 residues in the CDR3. CDR3 coding DNA: TGTGCCAGCAGTGAGGGTCTTACTCTTTTCGGAAACACCATATATTTT. Its translation: CASSEGLTLFGNTIYF.